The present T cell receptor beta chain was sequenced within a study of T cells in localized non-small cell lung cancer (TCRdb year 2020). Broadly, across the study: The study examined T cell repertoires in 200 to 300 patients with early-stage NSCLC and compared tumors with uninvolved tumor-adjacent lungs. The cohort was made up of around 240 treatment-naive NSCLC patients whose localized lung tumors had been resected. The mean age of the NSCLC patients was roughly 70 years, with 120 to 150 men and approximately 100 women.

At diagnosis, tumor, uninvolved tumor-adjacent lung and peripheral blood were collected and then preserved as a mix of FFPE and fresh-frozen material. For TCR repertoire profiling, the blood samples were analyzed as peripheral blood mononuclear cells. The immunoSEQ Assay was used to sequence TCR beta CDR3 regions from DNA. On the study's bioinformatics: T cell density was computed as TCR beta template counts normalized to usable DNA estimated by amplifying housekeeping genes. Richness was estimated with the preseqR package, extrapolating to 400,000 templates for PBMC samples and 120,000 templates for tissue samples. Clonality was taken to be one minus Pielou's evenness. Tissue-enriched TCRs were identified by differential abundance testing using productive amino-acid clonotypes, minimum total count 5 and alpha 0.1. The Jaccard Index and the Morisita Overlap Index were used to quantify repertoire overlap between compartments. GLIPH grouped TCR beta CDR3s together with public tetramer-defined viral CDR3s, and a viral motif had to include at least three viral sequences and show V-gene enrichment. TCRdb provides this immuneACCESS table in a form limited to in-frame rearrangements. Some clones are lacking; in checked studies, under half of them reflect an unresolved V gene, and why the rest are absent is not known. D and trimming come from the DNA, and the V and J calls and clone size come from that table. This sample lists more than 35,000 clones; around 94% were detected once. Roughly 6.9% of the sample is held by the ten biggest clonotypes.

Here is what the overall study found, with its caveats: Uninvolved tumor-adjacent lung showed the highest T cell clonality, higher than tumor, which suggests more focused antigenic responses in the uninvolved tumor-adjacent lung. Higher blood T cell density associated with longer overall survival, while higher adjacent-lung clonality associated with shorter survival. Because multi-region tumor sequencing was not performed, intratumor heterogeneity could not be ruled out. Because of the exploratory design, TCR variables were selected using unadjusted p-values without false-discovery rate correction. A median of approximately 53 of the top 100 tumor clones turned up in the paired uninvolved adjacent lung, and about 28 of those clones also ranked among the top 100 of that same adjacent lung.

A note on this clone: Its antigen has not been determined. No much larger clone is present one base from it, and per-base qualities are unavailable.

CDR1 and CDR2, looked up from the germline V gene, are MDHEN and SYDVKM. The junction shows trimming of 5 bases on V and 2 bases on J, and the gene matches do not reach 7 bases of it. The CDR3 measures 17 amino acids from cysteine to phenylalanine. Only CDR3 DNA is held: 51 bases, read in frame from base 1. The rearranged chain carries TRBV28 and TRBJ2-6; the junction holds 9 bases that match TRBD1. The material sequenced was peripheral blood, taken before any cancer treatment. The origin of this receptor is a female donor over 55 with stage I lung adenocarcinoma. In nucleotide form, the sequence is TGTGCCAGCAGTATTCCCCGGGACAGGGCTGGGGCCAACGTCCTGACTTTC. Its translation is CASSIPRDRAGANVLTF. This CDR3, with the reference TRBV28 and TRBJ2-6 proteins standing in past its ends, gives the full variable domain DVKVTQSSRYLVKRTGEKVFLECVQDMDHENMFWYRQDPGLGLRLIYFSYDVKMKEKGDIPEGYSVSREKKERFSLILESASTNQTSMYLCASSIPRDRAGANVLTFGAGSRLTVL.